The entry that follows covers one TCR beta chain sequence. The data belong to a study of cytomegalovirus exposure and HLA in healthy donors. Germline CDR1 and CDR2: ENHRY and SYGVKD. V dropped 9 bases and J dropped 6; count of bases not matched to a gene: 8. This CDR3 is 14 amino acids long. Vbeta (60) and Jbeta (13) primers were used in the PCR. The data were produced by immunoSEQ multiplex PCR, yet TCRdb's version contains in-frame clones alone and is incomplete. The data show approximately 100,000 clones, roughly 70% seen once. The origin of this receptor is a male donor in good health and CMV-seropositive. The sequencing input was PBMCs. This rearrangement joins TRBV10-3 to TRBJ2-7; 13 nucleotides match TRBD2. CDR3: CAITSGRALGEQYF. The DNA of the CDR3 is TGTGCCATAACTAGCGGGAGGGCCCTCGGCGAGCAGTACTTC.